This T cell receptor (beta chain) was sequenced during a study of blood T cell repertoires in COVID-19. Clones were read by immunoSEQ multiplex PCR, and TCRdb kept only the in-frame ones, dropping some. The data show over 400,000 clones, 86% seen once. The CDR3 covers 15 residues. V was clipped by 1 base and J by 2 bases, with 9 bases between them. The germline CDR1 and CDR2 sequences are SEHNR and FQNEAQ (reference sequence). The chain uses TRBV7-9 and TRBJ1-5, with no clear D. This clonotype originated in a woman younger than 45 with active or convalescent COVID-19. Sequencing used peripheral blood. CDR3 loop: CASSLVGQGNQPQHF. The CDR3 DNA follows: TGTGCCAGCAGCTTAGTTGGGCAGGGCAATCAGCCCCAGCATTTT. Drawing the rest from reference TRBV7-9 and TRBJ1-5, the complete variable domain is DTGVSQNPRHKITKRGQNVTFRCDPISEHNRLYWYRQTLGQGPEFLTYFQNEAQLEKSRLLSDRFSAERPKGSFSTLEIQRTEQGDSAMYLCASSLVGQGNQPQHFGDGTRLSIL.